This T cell receptor beta chain is drawn from a study of T cell responses to AZD1222 COVID-19 vaccine. The study's findings and limits: Nearly half of the spike-specific TCRs reportedly recognize variant regions that carry no mutations. Scientists sampled the repertoires only once the peak T cell response had passed.

Concerning this clone itself: The antigen is not known.

Clones were read by immunoSEQ multiplex PCR, and TCRdb kept only the in-frame ones, dropping some. The data show fewer than 55,000 clones, 65% to 85% seen once. The material sequenced was peripheral blood, taken on day 0 of MenACWY control vaccination. The receptor was derived from an adult in good health.

The CDR3 loop is CASSFGPTSSYEQYF. The DNA for the CDR3 is TGTGCCAGCAGCTTCGGCCCGACGAGCTCCTACGAGCAGTACTTC. The J gene is TRBJ2-7, the V gene TRBV13; D gene ambiguous. Per the germline V gene, CDR1 is PRHDT and CDR2 is FYEKMQ (reference sequence). V was shortened by 3 bases and J by 0 bases, with 12 bases between the two germline ends. CDR3 length equals 15 residues.